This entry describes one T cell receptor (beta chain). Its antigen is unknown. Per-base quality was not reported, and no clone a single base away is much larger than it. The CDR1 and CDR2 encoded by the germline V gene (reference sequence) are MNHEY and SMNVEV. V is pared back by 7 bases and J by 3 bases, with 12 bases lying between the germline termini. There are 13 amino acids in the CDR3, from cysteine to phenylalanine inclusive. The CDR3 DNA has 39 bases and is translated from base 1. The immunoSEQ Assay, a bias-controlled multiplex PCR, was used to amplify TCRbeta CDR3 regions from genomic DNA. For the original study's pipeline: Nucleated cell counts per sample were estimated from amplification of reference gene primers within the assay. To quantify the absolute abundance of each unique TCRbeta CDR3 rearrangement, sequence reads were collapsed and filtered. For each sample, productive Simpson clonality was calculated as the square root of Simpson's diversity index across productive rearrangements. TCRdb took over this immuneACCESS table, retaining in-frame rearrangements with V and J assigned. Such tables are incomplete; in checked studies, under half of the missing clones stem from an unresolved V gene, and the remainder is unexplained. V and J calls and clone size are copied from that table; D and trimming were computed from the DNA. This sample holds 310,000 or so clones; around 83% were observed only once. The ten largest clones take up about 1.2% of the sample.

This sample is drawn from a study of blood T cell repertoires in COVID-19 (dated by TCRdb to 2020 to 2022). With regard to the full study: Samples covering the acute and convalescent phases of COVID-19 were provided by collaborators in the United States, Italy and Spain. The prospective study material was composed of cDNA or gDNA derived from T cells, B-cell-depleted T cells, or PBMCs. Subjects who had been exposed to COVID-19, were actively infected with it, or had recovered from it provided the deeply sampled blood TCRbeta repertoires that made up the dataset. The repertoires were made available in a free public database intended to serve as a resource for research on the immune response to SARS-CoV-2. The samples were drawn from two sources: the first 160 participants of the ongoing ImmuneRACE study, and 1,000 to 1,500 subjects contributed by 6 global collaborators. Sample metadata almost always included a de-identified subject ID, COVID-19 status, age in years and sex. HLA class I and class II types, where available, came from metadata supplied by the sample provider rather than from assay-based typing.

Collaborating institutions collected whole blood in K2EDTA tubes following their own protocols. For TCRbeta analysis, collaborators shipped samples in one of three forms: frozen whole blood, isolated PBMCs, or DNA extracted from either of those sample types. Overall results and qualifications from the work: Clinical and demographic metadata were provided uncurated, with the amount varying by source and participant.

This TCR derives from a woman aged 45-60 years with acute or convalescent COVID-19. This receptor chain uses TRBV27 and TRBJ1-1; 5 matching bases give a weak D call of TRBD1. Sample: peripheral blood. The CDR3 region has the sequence CASKNRIDTEAFF. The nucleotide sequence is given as TGTGCCAGCAAAAACAGGATCGACACTGAAGCTTTCTTT.